These T cell receptor beta chains were read from a single sample in a study of cytomegalovirus exposure and HLA in healthy donors. Sequencing used immunoSEQ multiplex PCR; TCRdb keeps in-frame clones, though not all of them. Among approximately 140,000 clones listed, 60% to 85% were seen once. The material sequenced was PBMCs. All receptors come from a male donor in good health and CMV-seronegative. Both conserved end residues are part of each CDR3. The order of the fields is V gene, D gene, clone size, J gene, CDR3 protein, CDR3 DNA. The D gene is left open where the match is weak. Some rows mark clone size as missing; the rest say once, few, many or name a class of expanded clone.

V gene: TRBV14; D gene: TRBD2; clone size: .; J gene: TRBJ2-7; CDR3 protein: CASSPLGLESYEQYF; CDR3 DNA: TGTGCCAGCAGCCCCTTGGGACTAGAGTCCTACGAGCAGTACTTC
V gene: TRBV19; D gene: TRBD1; clone size: .; J gene: TRBJ2-7; CDR3 protein: CASTATGGYEQYF; CDR3 DNA: TGTGCCAGTACCGCCACAGGGGGCTACGAGCAGTACTTC
V gene: TRBV5-1; D gene: .; clone size: few; J gene: TRBJ1-6; CDR3 protein: CASSLEGVGSPLHF; CDR3 DNA: TGCGCCAGCAGCTTGGAAGGGGTAGGTTCACCCCTCCACTTT
V gene: TRBV19; D gene: TRBD1; clone size: .; J gene: TRBJ1-5; CDR3 protein: CASSTSTGVWQPQHF; CDR3 DNA: TGTGCCAGTAGTACGTCGACAGGGGTTTGGCAGCCCCAGCATTTT
V gene: TRBV6-5; D gene: .; clone size: few; J gene: TRBJ2-7; CDR3 protein: CASSFGPSEQYF; CDR3 DNA: TGTGCCAGCAGTTTTGGCCCTAGCGAGCAGTACTTC
V gene: TRBV27; D gene: TRBD2; clone size: .; J gene: TRBJ2-3; CDR3 protein: CASLRGGGSDTQYF; CDR3 DNA: TGTGCCAGCCTGCGTGGCGGGGGATCAGATACGCAGTATTTT
V gene: TRBV4-3; D gene: TRBD1; clone size: once; J gene: TRBJ1-6; CDR3 protein: CASSQDRFDRGSPLHF; CDR3 DNA: TGCGCCAGCAGCCAAGATCGCTTCGACAGGGGTTCACCCCTCCACTTT
V gene: TRBV5-4; D gene: TRBD2; clone size: .; J gene: TRBJ2-1; CDR3 protein: CASSPGLAGYNEQFF; CDR3 DNA: TGTGCCAGCAGCCCGGGACTAGCGGGTTACAATGAGCAGTTCTTC
V gene: TRBV2; D gene: .; clone size: .; J gene: TRBJ1-2; CDR3 protein: CASSAASVVNYGYTF; CDR3 DNA: TGTGCCAGCAGTGCAGCCTCGGTGGTTAACTATGGCTACACCTTC
V gene: TRBV7-3; D gene: .; clone size: .; J gene: TRBJ2-2; CDR3 protein: CASSLNQGITGELFF; CDR3 DNA: TGTGCCAGCAGCCTCAATCAGGGGATCACCGGGGAGCTGTTTTTT
V gene: TRBV7-2; D gene: .; clone size: .; J gene: TRBJ2-5; CDR3 protein: CASSLARRETQYF; CDR3 DNA: TGTGCCAGCAGCTTAGCGCGTAGAGAGACCCAGTACTTC
V gene: TRBV10-3; D gene: .; clone size: .; J gene: TRBJ2-3; CDR3 protein: CATVKQGVGSNTDTQYF; CDR3 DNA: TGTGCCACTGTAAAACAGGGCGTGGGGTCTAACACAGATACGCAGTATTTT
V gene: TRBV29-1; D gene: TRBD1; clone size: .; J gene: TRBJ2-7; CDR3 protein: CSVEVGRGYEQYF; CDR3 DNA: TGCAGCGTTGAAGTAGGCAGGGGGTACGAGCAGTACTTC
V gene: TRBV30; D gene: .; clone size: .; J gene: TRBJ2-3; CDR3 protein: CAWSRPRGGTDTQYF; CDR3 DNA: TGTGCCTGGAGCCGCCCCCGGGGTGGGACAGATACGCAGTATTTT
V gene: TRBV4-3; D gene: .; clone size: .; J gene: TRBJ1-2; CDR3 protein: CASSQGTNSNYGYTF; CDR3 DNA: TGCGCCAGCAGCCAAGGGACAAATTCTAACTATGGCTACACCTTC
V gene: TRBV4-1; D gene: TRBD1; clone size: .; J gene: TRBJ2-1; CDR3 protein: CASSPTGIGFYNEQFF; CDR3 DNA: TGCGCCAGCAGCCCGACAGGGATCGGGTTTTACAATGAGCAGTTCTTC
V gene: TRBV15; D gene: .; clone size: .; J gene: TRBJ1-3; CDR3 protein: CATSRDPPGSGNTIYF; CDR3 DNA: TGTGCCACCAGCAGAGATCCTCCAGGGTCCGGAAACACCATATATTTT
V gene: TRBV13; D gene: .; clone size: .; J gene: TRBJ2-5; CDR3 protein: CASSLVPRTQYF; CDR3 DNA: TGTGCCAGCAGCTTAGTACCGAGGACCCAGTACTTC
V gene: TRBV29-1; D gene: TRBD1; clone size: .; J gene: TRBJ1-1; CDR3 protein: CSVERGQGMNTEAFF; CDR3 DNA: TGCAGCGTTGAGAGAGGACAGGGTATGAACACTGAAGCTTTCTTT
V gene: TRBV5-1; D gene: TRBD2; clone size: .; J gene: TRBJ2-3; CDR3 protein: CASSLFGRERDTDTQYF; CDR3 DNA: TGCGCCAGCAGCTTGTTTGGGCGGGAGAGAGACACAGATACGCAGTATTTT
V gene: TRBV6-5; D gene: .; clone size: .; J gene: TRBJ2-7; CDR3 protein: CASSYSMPGTRYEQYF; CDR3 DNA: TGTGCCAGCAGTTACTCGATGCCAGGTACTCGCTACGAGCAGTACTTC
V gene: TRBV6-5; D gene: TRBD2; clone size: few; J gene: TRBJ2-1; CDR3 protein: CASSLGGTSGRNEQFF; CDR3 DNA: TGTGCCAGCAGTTTGGGTGGGACTAGCGGGAGGAATGAGCAGTTCTTC
V gene: TRBV6-6; D gene: .; clone size: .; J gene: TRBJ2-2; CDR3 protein: CASSYDSMRLFF; CDR3 DNA: TGTGCCAGCAGTTATGACAGTATGAGGCTGTTTTTT
V gene: TRBV19; D gene: .; clone size: .; J gene: TRBJ1-5; CDR3 protein: CASSSYADQPQHF; CDR3 DNA: TGTGCCAGTAGTTCGTACGCAGATCAGCCCCAGCATTTT
V gene: TRBV5-1; D gene: TRBD1; clone size: .; J gene: TRBJ1-5; CDR3 protein: CASSPGQGAGNQPQHF; CDR3 DNA: TGCGCCAGCAGCCCAGGACAGGGGGCGGGCAATCAGCCCCAGCATTTT
V gene: TRBV7-3; D gene: TRBD1; clone size: .; J gene: TRBJ2-1; CDR3 protein: CASSLNRGEQFF; CDR3 DNA: TGTGCCAGCAGCTTAAACAGGGGTGAGCAGTTCTTC
V gene: TRBV9; D gene: TRBD1; clone size: few; J gene: TRBJ1-1; CDR3 protein: CASSPDRVTEAFF; CDR3 DNA: TGTGCCAGCAGCCCCGACAGGGTCACTGAAGCTTTCTTT
V gene: TRBV6-6; D gene: .; clone size: .; J gene: TRBJ1-3; CDR3 protein: CASSYPTGGAGNTIYF; CDR3 DNA: TGTGCCAGCAGTTACCCCACCGGGGGGGCAGGAAACACCATATATTTT
V gene: TRBV9; D gene: .; clone size: once; J gene: TRBJ1-1; CDR3 protein: CASSVQGMNTEAFF; CDR3 DNA: TGTGCCAGCAGCGTACAGGGGATGAACACTGAAGCTTTCTTT
V gene: TRBV2; D gene: TRBD2; clone size: .; J gene: TRBJ2-7; CDR3 protein: CASSEDRLAGEGQYF; CDR3 DNA: TGTGCCAGCAGTGAAGATCGACTAGCGGGAGAGGGGCAGTACTTC
V gene: TRBV5-5; D gene: TRBD2; clone size: .; J gene: TRBJ2-7; CDR3 protein: CASSSGLAGEQYF; CDR3 DNA: TGTGCCAGCAGCTCGGGACTAGCGGGGGAGCAGTACTTC
V gene: TRBV4-2; D gene: TRBD1; clone size: .; J gene: TRBJ1-4; CDR3 protein: CASSQVDRVNEKLFF; CDR3 DNA: TGTGCCAGCAGCCAAGTGGACAGGGTTAATGAAAAACTGTTTTTT
V gene: TRBV6-5; D gene: TRBD1; clone size: .; J gene: TRBJ2-7; CDR3 protein: CASSSRDRGRYEQYF; CDR3 DNA: TGTGCCAGCAGTTCTCGGGACAGGGGGCGATACGAGCAGTACTTC
V gene: TRBV30; D gene: .; clone size: .; J gene: TRBJ1-2; CDR3 protein: CAWSPGGHSYGYTF; CDR3 DNA: TGTGCCTGGAGTCCTGGGGGACATAGCTATGGCTACACCTTC
V gene: TRBV19; D gene: .; clone size: .; J gene: TRBJ1-1; CDR3 protein: CASSTGLNTEAFF; CDR3 DNA: TGTGCCAGTAGTACAGGCTTGAACACTGAAGCTTTCTTT
V gene: TRBV5-4; D gene: .; clone size: .; J gene: TRBJ2-7; CDR3 protein: CASSRQEVPYEQYF; CDR3 DNA: TGTGCCAGCAGCCGGCAGGAGGTGCCCTACGAGCAGTACTTC
V gene: TRBV9; D gene: .; clone size: .; J gene: TRBJ1-2; CDR3 protein: CASSALGARSYGYTF; CDR3 DNA: TGTGCCAGCAGCGCTCTAGGGGCGCGGAGCTATGGCTACACCTTC
V gene: TRBV11-2; D gene: .; clone size: .; J gene: TRBJ2-7; CDR3 protein: CASSFTNYEQYF; CDR3 DNA: TGTGCCAGCAGCTTTACTAACTACGAGCAGTACTTC
V gene: TRBV6-5; D gene: TRBD1; clone size: once; J gene: TRBJ2-2; CDR3 protein: CASSRQGQNTGELFF; CDR3 DNA: TGTGCCAGCAGTCGACAGGGGCAGAACACCGGGGAGCTGTTTTTT
V gene: TRBV27; D gene: .; clone size: .; J gene: TRBJ1-2; CDR3 protein: CASSLLGPGMEGYTF; CDR3 DNA: TGTGCCAGCAGTTTATTGGGGCCAGGTATGGAAGGCTACACCTTC
V gene: TRBV6-6; D gene: .; clone size: few; J gene: TRBJ1-6; CDR3 protein: CASSYRGEDSPLHF; CDR3 DNA: TGTGCCAGCAGTTACCGGGGTGAGGATTCACCCCTCCACTTT
V gene: TRBV5-4; D gene: .; clone size: .; J gene: TRBJ2-5; CDR3 protein: CASSLEGVQETQYF; CDR3 DNA: TGTGCCAGCAGCTTGGAAGGGGTCCAAGAGACCCAGTACTTC
V gene: TRBV19; D gene: TRBD1; clone size: .; J gene: TRBJ1-5; CDR3 protein: CASEGGQINQPQHF; CDR3 DNA: TGTGCCAGTGAAGGGGGACAGATCAATCAGCCCCAGCATTTT
V gene: TRBV7-9; D gene: .; clone size: .; J gene: TRBJ2-7; CDR3 protein: CASSLAQGIRDEQYF; CDR3 DNA: TGTGCCAGCAGCTTAGCGCAGGGGATCCGCGACGAGCAGTACTTC
V gene: TRBV7-3; D gene: .; clone size: .; J gene: TRBJ2-7; CDR3 protein: CASSKQGSLVEQYF; CDR3 DNA: TGTGCCAGCAGCAAACAAGGGAGCCTTGTTGAGCAGTACTTC